This TCR beta chain came from a study of early T cells in non-severe SARS-CoV-2 infection. The overall study: It was bulk RNA from unsorted whole blood that was sequenced, and the chains were unpaired.

This clonotype was counted ten times or more. The antigen is not known. The CDR3 has 17 residues. CDR1 and CDR2 from the germline V gene are MNHEY and SMNVEV (reference sequence). V shed 5 bases and J 2 bases; nucleotides not matched to a gene: 11. Study outcomes and limitations: The study's VDJdb matching favored anti-spike CD8 responses and missed private and CD4 specificities.

Unique molecular identifiers were attached to individual cDNA molecules. TCRdb re-called the 5' RACE reads through MiXCR, storing one row per CDR3 protein. The top ten clones hold 4.5% to 7% of a sample with 75,000 to 90,000 distinct CDR3 sequences, 15% of them seen once. The chain is built from TRBV27 and TRBJ2-1, with TRBD1 identical over 8 bases. The sample was whole blood. The clonotype comes from an adult who was a healthcare worker with PCR-confirmed SARS-CoV-2 infection or an uninfected control (not recorded which). The CDR3 loop is CASSPDRAPTPYNEQFF. Written as DNA, the CDR3 is TGTGCCAGCAGTCCGGACAGGGCCCCAACCCCCTACAATGAGCAGTTCTTC.